The 31 T cell receptor beta chains presented below share a single source sample, sequenced in a study of cytomegalovirus exposure and HLA in healthy donors. Researchers ran the PCR with 60 Vbeta and 13 Jbeta primers. TCRdb's table, derived via immunoSEQ multiplex PCR, lists solely in-frame clones and lacks some. Its clone listing holds roughly 70,000 clones. Source material: PBMCs. The receptors were sampled from a man aged 40-50 years in good health and CMV-seronegative.

The gene calls are TRBV18 and TRBJ1-5; 10 bases agree with TRBD1. The CDR3 spans 17 residues. From germline, CDR1 is KGHSH and CDR2 LQKENI. Unmatched junction bases numbered 10, after V lost 5 bases and J lost 3 bases. The CDR3 protein is CASSEGQGRLNNQPQHF. The DNA of the CDR3 is TGTGCCAGCTCAGAGGGACAGGGGCGTCTGAACAATCAGCCCCAGCATTTT.

The chain combines TRBV2 with TRBJ1-1, with 9 nucleotides matching TRBD1. V lost 6 bases to trimming and J lost 0 bases; unmatched junction nucleotides: 11. Germline V gene lookup returns CDR1 SNHLY and CDR2 FYNNEI. This CDR3 region has 17 residues. The CDR3: CASSTPRTGDMNTEAFF. The DNA for the CDR3 is TGTGCCAGCAGCACACCCCGGACAGGGGACATGAACACTGAAGCTTTCTTT.

The rearrangement links TRBV30 to TRBJ1-4, with TRBD1 matching 7 bases. This CDR3 contains 14 residues. The germline CDR1 and CDR2 sequences are GTSNPN and SVGIG (reference sequence). After removal of 0 bases from V and 10 bases from J, the junction contained 8 bases not matched to a gene. The CDR3 sequence: CAWSVRGPAGKLFF. In nucleotides, the CDR3 is TGTGCCTGGAGTGTAAGGGGGCCCGCCGGAAAACTGTTTTTT.

The chain joins TRBV19 to TRBJ1-1, with TRBD1 identical over 10 bases. The CDR3 sequence is 16 residues long. CDR1 LNHDA and CDR2 SQIVND come from the germline V gene (reference sequence). J gave up 4 bases and V 4 bases, and 9 bases lay outside the gene matches. The CDR3 coding sequence is TGTGCCAGTAGTACCCCCCGGGACAGGGGAGGCACTGAAGCTTTCTTT. This translates into CASSTPRDRGGTEAFF.

The rearrangement joins TRBV5-1 to TRBJ2-1; 8 bases line up with TRBD2. Germline-derived CDR1 and CDR2 are SGHRS and YFSETQ. The CDR3 has 15 residues. The V and J ends lost 0 bases and 5 bases, in that order; junction bases with no gene match: 4. CDR3 amino acids: CASSLGLATDNEQFF. The CDR3 coding sequence is TGCGCCAGCAGCTTGGGACTAGCGACCGACAATGAGCAGTTCTTC. The variable domain in full, completed from reference TRBV5-1 and TRBJ2-1, reads KAGVTQTPRYLIKTRGQQVTLSCSPISGHRSVSWYQQTPGQGLQFLFEYFSETQRNKGNFPGRFSGRQFSNSRSEMNVSTLELGDSALYLCASSLGLATDNEQFFGPGTRLTVL.

The chain is built from TRBV7-2 and TRBJ2-1, with D tentatively TRBD2 (6 bases). The CDR3 runs 14 residues. The V and J ends lost 4 bases and 5 bases respectively, with 12 bases between them. Germline CDR1 SGHTA, CDR2 FQGNSA. For the CDR3, the DNA is TGTGCCAGCAGCTCCTATGGAGGGAACAATGAGCAGTTCTTC. This gives the protein CASSSYGGNNEQFF.

This chain uses TRBV11-3 with TRBJ2-1, with D possibly matching TRBD2 (6 bases). Trimming took off 5 bases at V and 0 bases at J, with 14 bases between the two ends. The V gene's germline CDR1 is SGHNT and CDR2 YENEEA. The CDR3 covers 16 residues. The CDR3 nucleotides are TGTGCCAGCAGCCCAGGTACAGCGGGCTCCTACAATGAGCAGTTCTTC. Protein sequence: CASSPGTAGSYNEQFF.

The chain combines TRBV5-1 with TRBJ2-7; perhaps TRBD2 as D (7 bases). Germline V gives CDR1 SGHRS, CDR2 YFSETQ. V was shortened by 0 bases and J by 2 bases, with 12 bases between the two germline ends. This CDR3 contains 15 residues. The CDR3 DNA follows: TGCGCCAGCAGCTTGGAGGGGGGGCCAACCTACGAGCAGTACTTC. Protein: CASSLEGGPTYEQYF.

J is TRBJ2-1 and V is TRBV5-6; 7 bases align to TRBD1. V lost 4 bases to trimming and J lost 0 bases; unmatched junction nucleotides: 4. Germline V gene data show CDR1 as SGHDT and CDR2 as YYEEEE. CDR3 length equals 15 residues. The CDR3 loop reads CASSPQGSSYNEQFF. In DNA, the CDR3 is TGTGCCAGCAGCCCACAGGGGAGCTCCTACAATGAGCAGTTCTTC.

The chain joins TRBV7-3 to TRBJ2-2; tentative D call: TRBD2 (6 bases). Germline CDR1 reads SGHTA; CDR2 reads FQGTGA. Trimming cost V 0 bases and J 7 bases, with 9 bases left between them. CDR3 length equals 14 residues. Written as DNA, the CDR3 is TGTGCCAGCAGCTTAACTAGCGGTGGCGGGGAGCTGTTTTTT. Its protein product is CASSLTSGGGELFF.

J is TRBJ1-1 and V is TRBV12-5; D perhaps matches TRBD1 (6 bases). The V end lost 6 bases, the J end lost 1 base, and 12 bases lay between the germline ends. This CDR3 region has 14 residues. The germline V gene has CDR1 LGHNT and CDR2 FRNRAP. Here the CDR3 DNA reads TGTGCTAGTGGACTCGGGACAAGGAACACTGAAGCTTTCTTT. This translates into CASGLGTRNTEAFF.

The chain uses TRBV4-1 and TRBJ1-2; D gene ambiguous. Germline values: CDR1 MGHRA, CDR2 YSYEKL. V gave up 4 bases and J gave up 7 bases, with 25 bases separating them. There are 17 residues in the CDR3. The CDR3 DNA reads TGCGCCAGCAGCCCCTCGGGAAGGGATTCCGGGAAGGGTGGCTACACCTTC. Translation: CASSPSGRDSGKGGYTF.

The chain uses TRBV2 and TRBJ2-5; 10 positions agree with TRBD2. V lost 5 bases to trimming and J lost 5 bases; unmatched junction nucleotides: 8. Germline V gene sequence: CDR1 SNHLY, CDR2 FYNNEI. The CDR3 consists of 15 residues. The CDR3: CASSTSGANSETQYF. The CDR3 region has the DNA TGTGCCAGCAGTACTAGCGGGGCGAATTCGGAGACCCAGTACTTC.

V is TRBV5-1 and J is TRBJ1-6, with TRBD1 matching over 10 bases. This CDR3 is built from 15 residues. The V gene end was trimmed by 0 bases and the J gene end by 8 bases; junction bases not matched to a gene: 2. The germline gives CDR1 SGHRS, CDR2 YFSETQ. CDR3 loop: CASSLAGTGDSPLHF. DNA of the CDR3: TGCGCCAGCAGCTTGGCCGGGACAGGGGATTCACCCCTCCACTTT.

V is TRBV28 and J is TRBJ1-5, with a weak D call TRBD1 (5 bases). This CDR3 has 15 residues. V dropped 1 base and J dropped 0 bases, with 7 bases sitting between them. Germline V lookup: CDR1 MDHEN, CDR2 SYDVKM. The CDR3 DNA reads TGTGCCAGCAGTTTATTCGGGGGTAGCAATCAGCCCCAGCATTTT. Translating it yields CASSLFGGSNQPQHF.

The rearrangement links TRBV6-5 to TRBJ2-1; a weak D match, TRBD2 (6 bases). V was cut by 2 bases and J by 7 bases, with 12 bases left in between. The CDR3 spans 14 residues. The germline V gene has CDR1 MNHEY and CDR2 SVGAGI. CDR3 sequence (DNA): TGTGCCAGCAGTTACACTCTTGGGGGGAATGAGCAGTTCTTC. As protein: CASSYTLGGNEQFF.

The CDR3 coding sequence is TGTGCCTGGAGTGTGGGGTCGGGGGAAAAACTGTTTTTT. It codes for CAWSVGSGEKLFF. The chain combines TRBV30 with TRBJ1-4, with D unclear. This CDR3 is 13 amino acids long. Trimming pared 0 bases from V and 8 bases from J, leaving 10 bases between. Germline CDR1 GTSNPN, CDR2 SVGIG (reference sequence).

The chain carries TRBV18 and TRBJ2-1, with D tentatively TRBD1 (5 bases). Trimming pared 6 bases from V and 0 bases from J, leaving 15 bases between. This CDR3 is 16 amino acids long. Germline loops: CDR1 KGHSH, CDR2 LQKENI. The DNA of the CDR3 is TGTGCCAGCTCGTCGCAGGGTTCCAGCTCCTACAATGAGCAGTTCTTC. This translates into CASSSQGSSSYNEQFF.

V usage is TRBV6-5 and J usage is TRBJ1-6; D is perhaps TRBD1 (6 bases). Germline V gene data show CDR1 as MNHEY and CDR2 as SVGAGI. This CDR3 has 13 amino acids. Trimming took off 6 bases at V and 7 bases at J, with 10 bases between the two ends. CDR3 sequence reads: CASRSTGNSPLHF. Here the CDR3 DNA reads TGTGCCAGCAGGTCCACAGGGAATTCACCCCTCCACTTT.

The chain joins TRBV19 to TRBJ1-5; TRBD1 might be the D (6 bases). Germline-derived CDR1 and CDR2 are LNHDA and SQIVND (reference sequence). V dropped 3 bases and J dropped 6 bases, with 9 bases sitting between them. The CDR3 totals 13 residues. CDR3 amino acids: CASSIQGGQPQHF. DNA of the CDR3: TGTGCCAGTAGTATTCAAGGGGGTCAGCCCCAGCATTTT.

V is TRBV6-5 and J is TRBJ2-7; TRBD1 matches 8 bases. The CDR3 has 15 residues. Germline CDR1 is MNHEY and CDR2 is SVGAGI. V trimming: 0 bases; J trimming: 6 bases; junction bases outside the gene matches: 7. CDR3 DNA sequence: TGTGCCAGCAGTTACTCGGTGGCAGGGGGCAGCGAGCAGTACTTC. Amino acids: CASSYSVAGGSEQYF.

The chain carries TRBV9 and TRBJ1-1; D gene uncertain. V lost 3 bases and J 1 base, leaving 19 bases between the germline ends. Per the germline V gene, CDR1 is SGDLS and CDR2 is YYNGEE. This CDR3 comprises 17 residues. The CDR3 DNA sequence: TGTGCCAGCAGCGACGGGGATTTAGGTAATGGGAACACTGAAGCTTTCTTT. Its translation is CASSDGDLGNGNTEAFF.

The chain employs TRBV30 and TRBJ1-6, with D unresolved. Trimming left V 2 bases short and J 6 bases short, with 14 bases between. CDR1 and CDR2 (germline): GTSNPN, SVGIG (reference sequence). The CDR3 extends over 15 amino acids. CDR3 nucleotides: TGTGCCTGGAGTAGCCCCACGGGGTTTAATTCACCCCTCCACTTT. Amino acids: CAWSSPTGFNSPLHF.

V and J are TRBV30 and TRBJ1-5; the D gene is possibly TRBD1 (6 bases). CDR3 length equals 15 residues. V lost 3 bases to trimming and J lost 3 bases, with 15 bases between them. Per the germline V gene, CDR1 is GTSNPN and CDR2 is SVGIG (reference sequence). The CDR3 here is CAWRPGHKNNQPQHF. Here the CDR3 DNA reads TGTGCCTGGAGACCGGGACATAAAAACAATCAGCCCCAGCATTTT.

The rearrangement uses TRBV10-3 and TRBJ2-7; a weak D match, TRBD1 (6 bases). The CDR3 runs 13 residues. V was trimmed by 10 bases and J by 3 bases, leaving 16 bases between them. Germline V gene lookup returns CDR1 ENHRY and CDR2 SYGVKD. For the CDR3, the DNA is TGTGCCACACGACAGGCGCTAAGCTACGAGCAGTACTTC. It codes for CATRQALSYEQYF.

The CDR3 is CAILRQAGSSNYGYTF. The DNA of the CDR3 is TGTGCCATCCTTAGACAGGCAGGCTCTTCTAACTATGGCTACACCTTC. The V and J genes are TRBV10-3 and TRBJ1-2, with D perhaps matching TRBD1 (6 bases). The CDR3 is 16 amino acids. Between the trimmed V and J ends, which lost 8 bases and 0 bases, there was a span of 19 bases. The germline CDR1 and CDR2 sequences are ENHRY and SYGVKD.

J is TRBJ2-7 and V is TRBV7-2; 13 bases match TRBD2. V lost 5 bases, J lost 4 bases, and 2 bases stayed unmatched. Germline-derived CDR1 and CDR2 are SGHTA and FQGNSA. The CDR3 consists of 14 residues. CDR3 sequence: CASSTGLAGYEQYF. CDR3 coding DNA: TGTGCCAGCAGCACGGGACTAGCGGGGTACGAGCAGTACTTC. The full variable domain, completed using reference TRBV7-2 and TRBJ2-7, is GAGVSQSPSNKVTEKGKDVELRCDPISGHTALYWYRQSLGQGLEFLIYFQGNSAPDKSGLPSDRFSAERTGGSVSTLTIQRTQQEDSAVYLCASSTGLAGYEQYFGPGTRLTVT.

The V gene is TRBV7-9, the J gene TRBJ1-2; D is perhaps TRBD1 (6 bases). CDR3 length: 15 amino acids. Trimming pared 1 base from V and 6 bases from J, leaving 15 bases between. Germline CDR1 is SEHNR and CDR2 is FQNEAQ (reference sequence). The CDR3 protein is CASSLGQAARDGYTF. CDR3 nucleotide sequence: TGTGCCAGCAGCTTAGGACAGGCGGCTAGAGATGGCTACACCTTC. Full variable domain (missing parts from reference TRBV7-9 and TRBJ1-2): DTGVSQNPRHKITKRGQNVTFRCDPISEHNRLYWYRQTLGQGPEFLTYFQNEAQLEKSRLLSDRFSAERPKGSFSTLEIQRTEQGDSAMYLCASSLGQAARDGYTFGSGTRLTVV.

The CDR3 here is CASSENSWGGQPQHF. The CDR3 coding sequence is TGTGCCAGCAGTGAAAATAGCTGGGGCGGTCAGCCCCAGCATTTT. This sequence joins TRBV2 and TRBJ1-5; D may be TRBD1 (5 bases). From germline, CDR1 is SNHLY and CDR2 FYNNEI. There are 15 residues in the CDR3. V lost 2 bases and J lost 6, with 14 bases in between.

J is TRBJ2-1 and V is TRBV15; D is unresolved. Trimming cost V 0 bases and J 12 bases, with 15 bases left between them. Germline V CDR1 and CDR2: LNHNV, YYDKDF (reference sequence). The CDR3 spans 14 residues. In DNA form, the CDR3 reads TGTGCCACCAGCAGAGATCTTCAGGCAATTGTGCAGTTCTTC. Protein: CATSRDLQAIVQFF. Full variable domain (remainder filled in from reference TRBV15 and TRBJ2-1): DAMVIQNPRYQVTQFGKPVTLSCSQTLNHNVMYWYQQKSSQAPKLLFHYYDKDFNNEADTPDNFQSRRPNTSFCFLDIRSPGLGDTAMYLCATSRDLQAIVQFFGPGTRLTVL.

The genes are TRBV5-1 and TRBJ1-1; no reliable D call. Trimming pared 2 bases from V and 2 bases from J, leaving 13 bases between. The germline V gene has CDR1 SGHRS and CDR2 YFSETQ. The CDR3 is 15 residues long. The chain's CDR3 is CASSFRGQDNTEAFF. The DNA for the CDR3 is TGCGCCAGCAGCTTCAGAGGGCAGGACAACACTGAAGCTTTCTTT.